Below, 21 T cell receptor beta chains from the same sample are listed, as sequenced in a study of cytomegalovirus exposure and HLA in healthy donors listed by TCRdb under 2017. Library generation was performed with the immunoSEQ multiplex PCR assay. In TCRdb, the immuneACCESS table is reduced to in-frame sequences with V and J assigned. These tables do not hold every clone; where another copy was compared, an unresolved V gene accounts for under half, and the others remain unexplained. The sample contains about 130,000 clones, 85% to 90% of them found a single time. Of the sample, approximately 10% falls within the top ten clones. Material for sequencing was PBMCs. The source of these receptors is a woman under 30 in good health and CMV-seropositive.

This clone has at least ten counts. The chain couples TRBV28 to TRBJ2-2, with D possibly matching TRBD2 (6 bases). The CDR3 runs to 14 residues. Germline CDR1 MDHEN, CDR2 SYDVKM. V lost 5 bases to trimming and J lost 0 bases, with 7 bases between them. The CDR3 region is CASSGLPNTGELFF. The CDR3 bases are TGTGCCAGCAGTGGACTACCGAACACCGGGGAGCTGTTTTTT.

The chain has TRBV19 and TRBJ2-3; D perhaps matches TRBD2 (6 bases). Trimming took off 1 base at V and 0 bases at J, with 11 bases between the two ends. Germline loops: CDR1 LNHDA, CDR2 SQIVND (reference sequence). CDR3 length: 16 amino acids. CDR3: CASSIGAGTSTDTQYF. The CDR3 nucleotides are TGTGCCAGTAGTATAGGTGCCGGGACTAGCACAGATACGCAGTATTTT. The complete variable domain, with remaining parts taken from reference TRBV19 and TRBJ2-3, reads DGGITQSPKYLFRKEGQNVTLSCEQNLNHDAMYWYRQDPGQGLRLIYYSQIVNDFQKGDIAEGYSVSREKKESFPLTVTSAQKNPTAFYLCASSIGAGTSTDTQYFGPGTRLTVL.

The V and J genes are TRBV4-2 and TRBJ2-2; the match to TRBD1 covers 8 bases. The CDR3 spans 18 residues. The V and J ends lost 2 bases and 5 bases, in that order; junction bases with no gene match: 13. The germline V gene encodes CDR1 LGHNA and CDR2 YNFKEQ. The CDR3 loop is CASSQQHGQGSVTGELFF. The CDR3 DNA follows: TGTGCCAGCAGCCAACAACATGGACAGGGAAGCGTAACCGGGGAGCTGTTTTTT.

This chain connects TRBV7-9 to TRBJ2-5; the D gene is possibly TRBD2 (6 bases). The CDR3 length is 14 residues. Germline V CDR1 and CDR2: SEHNR, FQNEAQ (reference sequence). V shed 5 bases and J shed 4 bases, with 14 bases lying between them. The CDR3 spells CASSPSEGIETQYF. CDR3 sequence (DNA): TGTGCCAGCAGCCCATCGGAGGGGATAGAGACCCAGTACTTC. Full variable domain (outside the CDR3, taken from reference TRBV7-9 and TRBJ2-5): DTGVSQNPRHKITKRGQNVTFRCDPISEHNRLYWYRQTLGQGPEFLTYFQNEAQLEKSRLLSDRFSAERPKGSFSTLEIQRTEQGDSAMYLCASSPSEGIETQYFGPGTRLLVL.

The chain couples TRBV7-8 to TRBJ2-7; D is perhaps TRBD2 (6 bases). Germline assignment: CDR1 SGHVS and CDR2 FQNEAQ. This CDR3 has 15 residues. V was shortened by 6 bases and J by 0 bases, with 15 bases between the two germline ends. In nucleotides, the CDR3 is TGTGCCAGCAGTTCCCGGGACTTCCACTCCTACGAGCAGTACTTC. Translation gives CASSSRDFHSYEQYF.

The gene calls are TRBV19 and TRBJ1-2, with D possibly TRBD1 on 6 matching bases. V was trimmed by 7 bases and J by 3 bases, leaving 18 bases between them. Germline CDR1 reads LNHDA; CDR2 reads SQIVND (reference sequence). The CDR3 runs 15 residues. The CDR3 DNA reads as TGTGCCAGTACCCCGGGGGGCGATGGAGACTATGGCTACACCTTC. Amino acid sequence: CASTPGGDGDYGYTF.

The table lists this clone with a count of one. The J gene is TRBJ2-2, the V gene TRBV11-3; 7 bases are shared with TRBD1. The junction had 2 bases not matched to a gene; V was cut back by 4 bases and J by 0 bases. This CDR3 has 15 residues. Germline V gene sequence: CDR1 SGHNT, CDR2 YENEEA. CDR3 DNA sequence: TGTGCCAGCAGCTCGGGGACAGCGAACACCGGGGAGCTGTTTTTT. Protein: CASSSGTANTGELFF. The full variable domain, in which reference TRBV11-3 and TRBJ2-2 provide the parts outside the CDR3, is EAGVVQSPRYKIIEKKQPVAFWCNPISGHNTLYWYLQNLGQGPELLIRYENEEAVDDSQLPKDRFSAERLKGVDSTLKIQPAELGDSAVYLCASSSGTANTGELFFGEGSRLTVL.

The chain combines TRBV7-9 with TRBJ1-1; D might be TRBD1 (5 bases). This CDR3 is built from 15 residues. In germline, CDR1 is SEHNR, CDR2 FQNEAQ (reference sequence). Trimming took 3 bases from V and 0 from J, leaving 11 bases between them. CDR3 coding DNA: TGTGCCAGCAGCTTGGGGGGAAACATGAACACTGAAGCTTTCTTT. This encodes CASSLGGNMNTEAFF. Variable domain in full (rest from reference TRBV7-9 and TRBJ1-1): DTGVSQNPRHKITKRGQNVTFRCDPISEHNRLYWYRQTLGQGPEFLTYFQNEAQLEKSRLLSDRFSAERPKGSFSTLEIQRTEQGDSAMYLCASSLGGNMNTEAFFGQGTRLTVV.

The chain has TRBV5-1 and TRBJ2-1; D might be TRBD1 (6 bases). Germline loops: CDR1 SGHRS, CDR2 YFSETQ. The CDR3 length is 15 residues. V dropped 3 bases and J dropped 6 bases, with 16 bases sitting between them. CDR3 protein: CASSSQGSSGNEQFF. DNA for the CDR3: TGCGCCAGCAGCTCCCAGGGGAGCAGTGGCAATGAGCAGTTCTTC.

As to this clone: This sample includes further DNA sequences coding for the same CDR3. V gene TRBV2 combines with J gene TRBJ2-7; the match to TRBD1 covers 7 bases. V was pared by 8 bases and J by 5 bases, with 15 bases of the junction left unmatched. This CDR3 is built from 15 residues. Germline V CDR1 and CDR2: SNHLY, FYNNEI. The CDR3 DNA reads as TGTGCCAGCTTTCCTGCCCGGGACAGATCCCACGAGCAGTACTTC. Its protein product is CASFPARDRSHEQYF.

The chain couples TRBV6-5 to TRBJ2-1, with 9 nucleotides matching TRBD2. Looked up from germline, CDR1 is MNHEY and CDR2 is SVGAGI. The CDR3 is 13 residues long. Unmatched junction bases numbered 7, after V lost 7 bases and J lost 9 bases. The CDR3 region has the DNA TGTGCCAGCACCAGCGGGGGGATCTTTGAGCAGTTCTTC. Amino acids: CASTSGGIFEQFF.

V gene TRBV6-5 combines with J gene TRBJ1-5; 8 nucleotides line up with TRBD1. V shed 5 bases and J 8 bases; nucleotides not matched to a gene: 8. Germline loops: CDR1 MNHEY, CDR2 SVGAGI. CDR3 size: 14 residues. In DNA, the CDR3 is TGTGCCAGCAGTCTCGACAGGGGAGGAAAGCCCCAGCATTTT. This codes for CASSLDRGGKPQHF.

In this sample, this clone turned up once. The rearrangement links TRBV6-6 to TRBJ2-1; the match to TRBD2 covers 9 bases. This CDR3 has 15 residues. V trimming: 4 bases; J trimming: 4 bases; junction bases outside the gene matches: 5. Germline V gives CDR1 MNHNY, CDR2 SVGAGI (reference sequence). CDR3 region: CASSSPAGGYNEQFF. The CDR3 coding sequence is TGTGCCAGCAGTTCCCCAGCGGGGGGTTACAATGAGCAGTTCTTC.

The chain carries TRBV5-1 and TRBJ2-2; TRBD1 might be the D (6 bases). Per germline, CDR1 SGHRS and CDR2 YFSETQ. The CDR3 has 16 residues. Trimming shortened V by 4 bases and J by 0 bases, and 13 bases separated the two germline ends. The DNA for the CDR3 is TGCGCCAGCAGCCTCTGGACAGATGCGAACACCGGGGAGCTGTTTTTT. Translation: CASSLWTDANTGELFF.

The V gene is TRBV15, the J gene TRBJ2-7; D is possibly TRBD1 (6 bases). The CDR3 extends over 12 amino acids. Trimming removed 1 base at V and 6 bases at J, with 7 bases between. Germline V gene sequence: CDR1 LNHNV, CDR2 YYDKDF (reference sequence). This CDR3 reads CATSRARGEQYF. In DNA, the CDR3 is TGTGCCACCAGCAGAGCCAGGGGCGAGCAGTACTTC.

This clone was counted a few times. This sequence joins TRBV4-3 and TRBJ2-1; 8 bases line up with TRBD2. Looked up from germline, CDR1 is LGHNA and CDR2 is YSLEER. The CDR3 covers 16 residues. The junction had 6 bases not matched to a gene; V was cut back by 0 bases and J by 5 bases. CDR3 sequence: CASSQENGGAHNEQFF. CDR3 in DNA: TGCGCCAGCAGCCAAGAGAACGGGGGGGCTCACAATGAGCAGTTCTTC.

The chain employs TRBV5-6 and TRBJ1-4; TRBD1 aligns across 8 bases. Per germline, CDR1 SGHDT and CDR2 YYEEEE. The V gene end was trimmed by 4 bases and the J gene end by 7 bases; junction bases not matched to a gene: 9. This CDR3 spans 15 amino acids. This CDR3 is CASSTPAGGVEKLFF. The CDR3 nucleotides are TGTGCCAGCAGCACCCCGGCAGGGGGCGTTGAAAAACTGTTTTTT.

This sequence joins TRBV10-1 and TRBJ2-1; the match to TRBD2 covers 14 bases. CDR3 size: 16 residues. Per the germline V gene, CDR1 is WNHNN and CDR2 is SYGVQD (reference sequence). V shed 5 bases, J shed 9 bases, and the junction held 9 bases outside the gene matches. CDR3 in amino acids: CASSRHVGLAGAEQFF. In DNA form, the CDR3 reads TGCGCCAGCAGTAGGCATGTGGGACTAGCGGGGGCTGAGCAGTTCTTC.

The CDR3 coding sequence is TGCGCCAGCAGCCATTCCGGACTAGCGGGGGGGCCCGGGGAGCTGTTTTTT. Protein: CASSHSGLAGGPGELFF. This chain connects TRBV4-1 to TRBJ2-2; 15 bases align to TRBD2. V lost 3 bases to trimming and J lost 6 bases; unmatched junction nucleotides: 5. The CDR3 totals 17 residues. Germline V gene data show CDR1 as MGHRA and CDR2 as YSYEKL.

The chain employs TRBV9 and TRBJ2-1; possibly TRBD1 for D (5 bases). This CDR3 has 16 amino acids. Germline CDR1 and CDR2: SGDLS and YYNGEE. The V end was cut by 0 bases, the J end by 9 bases, with 19 bases between. Here the CDR3 DNA reads TGTGCCAGCAGCGTAGAACAGGTCGCGTTCATTAGTGAGCAGTTCTTC. It translates to CASSVEQVAFISEQFF. Using reference TRBV9 and TRBJ2-1 for the parts outside the CDR3, the full variable domain is DSGVTQTPKHLITATGQRVTLRCSPRSGDLSVYWYQQSLDQGLQFLIQYYNGEERAKGNILERFSAQQFPDLHSELNLSSLELGDSALYFCASSVEQVAFISEQFFGPGTRLTVL.

The gene calls are TRBV7-9 and TRBJ1-2, with no clear D. Germline CDR1 is SEHNR and CDR2 is FQNEAQ (reference sequence). The V and J ends lost 0 bases and 7 bases respectively, with 15 bases between them. The CDR3 runs to 15 residues. Written as DNA, the CDR3 is TGTGCCAGCAGCTTAGCGTGGGCCCAAGCCGCTGGCTACACCTTC. It yields the protein CASSLAWAQAAGYTF.